Below, 4 T cell receptor beta chains from the same sample are listed, as sequenced in a study of shared clonotypes between healthy human individuals. Using immunoSEQ multiplex PCR, the repertoire was profiled, and TCRdb retains in-frame clones only, with some absent. The top ten clones hold over 1.3% of a sample with 980,000 or so clones, more than 75% of them seen once. The source material was memory CD4+ T cells sorted from blood. Stated subset: CD45RA-negative fraction. The receptors originated from a young man in good health.

This clone was seen a few times. The rearrangement links TRBV5-5 to TRBJ1-6; D remains unclear. V lost 0 bases to trimming and J lost 8 bases, with 15 bases between them. The CDR3 length is 16 residues. Germline CDR1 is SGHKS and CDR2 is YYEKEE (reference sequence). The CDR3 region is CASSLDPHRPDSPLHF. In DNA form, the CDR3 reads TGTGCCAGCAGCTTGGACCCTCATCGTCCGGATTCACCCCTCCACTTT.

The chain uses TRBV6-5 and TRBJ2-7; 9 nucleotides align to TRBD1. V was pared by 6 bases and J by 0 bases, with 6 bases of the junction left unmatched. Germline V gene lookup returns CDR1 MNHEY and CDR2 SVGAGI. CDR3 length equals 15 residues. The CDR3 reads CASSRDREGSYEQYF. DNA for the CDR3: TGTGCCAGCAGCCGGGACAGGGAGGGCTCCTACGAGCAGTACTTC.

This clone has a single count. The chain couples TRBV7-9 to TRBJ2-5, with 10 bases matching TRBD2. The V gene end was trimmed by 5 bases and the J gene end by 4 bases; junction bases not matched to a gene: 4. CDR1 is SEHNR, CDR2 FQNEAQ, per germline (reference sequence). The CDR3 has 14 amino acids. The CDR3 loop reads CASSPGTSAETQYF. The CDR3 DNA reads TGTGCCAGCAGCCCAGGGACTAGCGCAGAGACCCAGTACTTC. The full variable domain, with the rest looked up from reference TRBV7-9 and TRBJ2-5, is DTGVSQNPRHKITKRGQNVTFRCDPISEHNRLYWYRQTLGQGPEFLTYFQNEAQLEKSRLLSDRFSAERPKGSFSTLEIQRTEQGDSAMYLCASSPGTSAETQYFGPGTRLLVL.

The chain joins TRBV5-1 to TRBJ1-1; the D is unclear. Trimming cost V 3 bases and J 3 bases, with 15 bases left between them. The CDR3 is 15 amino acids. Germline assignment: CDR1 SGHRS and CDR2 YFSETQ. CDR3 sequence reads: CASSSRFDTYTEAFF. DNA of the CDR3: TGCGCCAGCAGCTCCCGATTCGACACATACACTGAAGCTTTCTTT.